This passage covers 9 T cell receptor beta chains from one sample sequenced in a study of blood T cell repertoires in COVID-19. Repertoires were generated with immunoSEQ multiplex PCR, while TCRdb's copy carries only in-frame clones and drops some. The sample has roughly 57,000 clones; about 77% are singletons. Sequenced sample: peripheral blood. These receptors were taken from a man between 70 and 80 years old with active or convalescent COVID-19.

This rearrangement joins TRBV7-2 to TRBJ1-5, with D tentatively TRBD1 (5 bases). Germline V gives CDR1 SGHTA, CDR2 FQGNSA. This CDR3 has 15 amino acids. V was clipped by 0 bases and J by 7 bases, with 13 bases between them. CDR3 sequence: CASSLALTPGQPQHF. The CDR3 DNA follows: TGTGCCAGCAGCTTAGCGCTAACGCCAGGGCAGCCCCAGCATTTT.

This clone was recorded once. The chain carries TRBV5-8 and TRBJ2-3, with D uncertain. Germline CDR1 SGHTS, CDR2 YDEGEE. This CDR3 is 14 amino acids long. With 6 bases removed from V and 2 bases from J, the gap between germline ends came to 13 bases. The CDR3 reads CASTSRLATDTQYF. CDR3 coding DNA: TGTGCCAGCACCTCTCGCTTAGCCACAGATACGCAGTATTTT.

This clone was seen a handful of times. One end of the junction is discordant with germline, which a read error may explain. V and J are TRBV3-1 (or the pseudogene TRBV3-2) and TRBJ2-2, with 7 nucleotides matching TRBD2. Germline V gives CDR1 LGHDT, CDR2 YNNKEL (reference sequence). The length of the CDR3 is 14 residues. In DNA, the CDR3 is TGTGCCAGCAGTCAAGGGGAGGGGCCCGGGGAGCTGTTTTTT. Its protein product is CASSQGEGPGELFF.

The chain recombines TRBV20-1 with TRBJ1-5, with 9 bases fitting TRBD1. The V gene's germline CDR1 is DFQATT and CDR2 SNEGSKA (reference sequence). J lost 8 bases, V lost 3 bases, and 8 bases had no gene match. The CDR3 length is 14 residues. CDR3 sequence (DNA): TGCAGTGCTAGTAAGTTTGGGGACAGGGAGCCCCAGCATTTT. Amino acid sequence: CSASKFGDREPQHF.

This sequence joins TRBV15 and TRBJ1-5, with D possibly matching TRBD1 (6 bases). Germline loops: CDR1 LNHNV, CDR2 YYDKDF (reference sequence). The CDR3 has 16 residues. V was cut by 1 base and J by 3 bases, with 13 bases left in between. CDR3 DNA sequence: TGTGCCACCAGCAGAGGGCAGGGGTTGGACAATCAGCCCCAGCATTTT. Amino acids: CATSRGQGLDNQPQHF.

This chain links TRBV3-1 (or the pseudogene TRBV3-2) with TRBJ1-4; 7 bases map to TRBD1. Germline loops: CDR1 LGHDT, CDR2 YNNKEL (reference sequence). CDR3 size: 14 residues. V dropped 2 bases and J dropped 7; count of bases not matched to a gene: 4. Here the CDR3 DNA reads TGTGCCAGCAGCCAACAGACAGGGCTTGAAAAACTGTTTTTT. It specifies CASSQQTGLEKLFF.

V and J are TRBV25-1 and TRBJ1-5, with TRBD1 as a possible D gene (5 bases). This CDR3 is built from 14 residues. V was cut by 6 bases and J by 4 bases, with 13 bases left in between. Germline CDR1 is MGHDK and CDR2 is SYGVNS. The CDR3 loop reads CASSPQGGNQPQHF. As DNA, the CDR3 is TGTGCCAGCAGCCCCCAGGGAGGTAATCAGCCCCAGCATTTT.

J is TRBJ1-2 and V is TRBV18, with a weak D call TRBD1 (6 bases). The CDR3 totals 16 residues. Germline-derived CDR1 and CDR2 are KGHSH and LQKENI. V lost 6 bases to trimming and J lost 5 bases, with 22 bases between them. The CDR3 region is CASSPAGVGQSYGYTF. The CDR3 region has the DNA TGTGCCAGCTCTCCAGCTGGTGTCGGACAGTCATATGGCTACACCTTC.

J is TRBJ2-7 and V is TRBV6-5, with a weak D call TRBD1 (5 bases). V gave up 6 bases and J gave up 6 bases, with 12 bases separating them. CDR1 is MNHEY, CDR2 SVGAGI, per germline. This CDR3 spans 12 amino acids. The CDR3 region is CASSYRQSEQYF. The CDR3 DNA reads TGTGCCAGCAGCTACAGACAGAGCGAGCAGTACTTC.